This is a list of T cell receptor beta chains from one sample in a study of blood T cell repertoires in COVID-19. Repertoires were generated with immunoSEQ multiplex PCR, while TCRdb's copy carries only in-frame clones and drops some. The sample yields roughly 260,000 clones, 91% seen once. What was sequenced was peripheral blood. These receptors all come from a person aged 18-30 years with COVID-19, enrolled during active disease. Both conserved end residues are part of each CDR3. D genes are given only for firm matches. Some rows mark clone size as missing; the rest say once, few, many or name a class of expanded clone.

j_call	v_call	d_call	clone_size	cdr3_nt	cdr3_aa
TRBJ2-7	TRBV5-8	NA	NA	TGTGCCAGCAGCCCGGCGGGCTACGAGCAGTACTTC	CASSPAGYEQYF
TRBJ2-1	TRBV11-2	NA	NA	TGTGCCAGCAGCCACTCCGGGACACAGAGGGGTGAGCAGTTCTTC	CASSHSGTQRGEQFF
TRBJ2-1	TRBV5-1	TRBD2	NA	TGCGCCAGCAGCCTATTCTTAGCGGGAGAGGGTGAGCAGTTCTTC	CASSLFLAGEGEQFF
TRBJ1-1	TRBV14	NA	NA	TGTGCCAGCAGCCAGACACGAATGAACACTGAAGCTTTCTTT	CASSQTRMNTEAFF
TRBJ1-2	TRBV6-5	NA	NA	TGTGCCAGCAGTTACTCCCCGGGCCGGAGGGATGGCTACACCTTC	CASSYSPGRRDGYTF
TRBJ1-2	TRBV5-4	TRBD1	NA	TGTGCCAGCAGCCCCGGACAGGAGTTATATGGCTACACCTTC	CASSPGQELYGYTF
TRBJ2-6	TRBV27	NA	NA	TGTGCCAGCACCTACTCTGGGGCCAACGTCCTGACTTTC	CASTYSGANVLTF
TRBJ1-4	TRBV27	TRBD1	NA	TGTGCCAGCAGCCTCACTAGGACAGGGTGGGGTGAAAAACTGTTTTTT	CASSLTRTGWGEKLFF
TRBJ2-5	TRBV5-1	TRBD2	few	TGCGCCAGCAGTCGTTCTAGCGGGGACCAAGAGACCCAGTACTTC	CASSRSSGDQETQYF
TRBJ1-2	TRBV14	TRBD1	NA	TGTGCCAGCAGCCAAGCCTCCGGGACAGGGGCTTATGGCTACACCTTC	CASSQASGTGAYGYTF
TRBJ2-1	TRBV5-1	TRBD2	NA	TGCGCCAGCAGCACCCTAGCGGGAGGGCCCCTCAATGAGCAGTTCTTC	CASSTLAGGPLNEQFF
TRBJ2-7	TRBV7-9	TRBD2	NA	TGTGCCAGCAGCCGCCCGGGACTAGAGACGCAAGGGCAGTACTTC	CASSRPGLETQGQYF
TRBJ2-7	TRBV21-1	NA	NA	TGTGCCAGCCGGGACAGGATCTACGAGCAGTACTTC	CASRDRIYEQYF
TRBJ1-4	TRBV4-1	NA	NA	TGCGCCAGCAGCCAAGAACACGGGAAGACTAATGAAAAACTGTTTTTT	CASSQEHGKTNEKLFF
TRBJ2-2	TRBV24-1	TRBD2	NA	TGTGCCACCAGTGGGTGGACTAGCGGCACCGGGGAGCTGTTTTTT	CATSGWTSGTGELFF
TRBJ2-7	TRBV7-2	NA	NA	TGTGCCAGCAGCTTAGTGGACTATGCCTACGAGCAGTACTTC	CASSLVDYAYEQYF
TRBJ2-7	TRBV7-2	NA	NA	TGTGCCAGCAGCTTAGTTTGGACAGCTAGCTCCTACGAGCAGTACTTC	CASSLVWTASSYEQYF
TRBJ1-2	TRBV9	NA	NA	TGTGCCAGCAGCGTAGCGCGAGGAGATGGCTACACCTTC	CASSVARGDGYTF
TRBJ1-2	TRBV5-1	TRBD1	NA	TGCGCCAGCAGCGCAGGACAGGGCACGTCTGGCTACACCTTC	CASSAGQGTSGYTF
TRBJ2-2	TRBV5-4	NA	NA	TGTGCCAGCAGCCCCCCCCAGGGTAGCGGGGAGCTGTTTTTT	CASSPPQGSGELFF
TRBJ2-2	TRBV5-1	TRBD1	NA	TGCGCCAGCAGCCGACAGGGCTCCGCGAACACCGGGGAGCTGTTTTTT	CASSRQGSANTGELFF
TRBJ2-2	TRBV5-6	NA	NA	TGTGCCAGCAGCTTGGAAGCGACCACCGGGGAGCTGTTTTTT	CASSLEATTGELFF
TRBJ2-1	TRBV13	TRBD2	NA	TGTGCCAGCAGCTCCCCAGGGAGGGGAGGGTACAATGAGCAGTTCTTC	CASSSPGRGGYNEQFF
TRBJ2-2	TRBV28	NA	NA	TGTGCCAGCAGCGGACAGACACCCGGGGAGCTGTTTTTT	CASSGQTPGELFF
TRBJ2-2	TRBV7-2	NA	NA	TGTGCCAGCGGGAGGGGGGATAACACCGGGGAGCTGTTTTTT	CASGRGDNTGELFF
TRBJ1-1	TRBV10-2	NA	NA	TGCGCCAGCAGTGAGGGAGGGAACGGACTGAACACTGAAGCTTTCTTT	CASSEGGNGLNTEAFF
TRBJ2-1	TRBV6-2/TRBV6-3	TRBD1	NA	TGTGCCAGCAGTGACCAGGGACAGGGGGCCTACAATGAGCAGTTCTTC	CASSDQGQGAYNEQFF
TRBJ2-1	TRBV5-1	NA	NA	TGCGCCAGCAGCTTGTTGCCAGGGCTATACAATGAGCAGTTCTTC	CASSLLPGLYNEQFF
TRBJ2-3	TRBV9	NA	NA	TGTGCCAGCAGCGTAGGGGCCCTACGCACAGATACGCAGTATTTT	CASSVGALRTDTQYF
TRBJ1-5	TRBV28	TRBD1	NA	TGTGCCAGCAGGTCCGGGACAGGGGGAAATCAGCCCCAGCATTTT	CASRSGTGGNQPQHF
TRBJ2-1	TRBV7-3	NA	once	TGTGCCAGCAGCCCCAAGCTGAGCTCCTACAATGAGCAGTTCTTC	CASSPKLSSYNEQFF
TRBJ1-2	TRBV5-1	NA	NA	TGCGCCAGCAGCTTAAGGCGGGGGTCTAACTATGGCTACACCTTC	CASSLRRGSNYGYTF
TRBJ2-5	TRBV9	NA	NA	TGTGCCAGCAGCGTAGGAGGTAACCCAGAGACCCAGTACTTC	CASSVGGNPETQYF
TRBJ2-1	TRBV9	NA	NA	TGTGCCAGCAGCGATCCGGCGACATCCCAGTTCTTC	CASSDPATSQFF
TRBJ2-7	TRBV19	TRBD1	NA	TGTGCCAGTAGTATAGGACAGGGGATGTACTTC	CASSIGQGMYF
TRBJ1-1	TRBV5-4	NA	once	TGTGCCAGCAGCCGTCCTCAGGGCGGGGTATTTCCTGAAGCTTTCTTT	CASSRPQGGVFPEAFF
TRBJ1-3	TRBV9	NA	NA	TGTGCCAGCAGCGTAGCAGGGACTTCCTCTGGAAACACCATATATTTT	CASSVAGTSSGNTIYF
TRBJ2-5	TRBV7-2	NA	NA	TGTGCCAGCGCCAGTGCTAGACAAGAGACCCAGTACTTC	CASASARQETQYF
TRBJ2-2	TRBV30	TRBD2	NA	TGTGCCTGGAAGCTAGCGGGAGGATCGGGGGAGCTGTTTTTT	CAWKLAGGSGELFF
TRBJ2-2	TRBV28	NA	once	TGTGCCAGCAGCGGACTATCGAGTTCCACCGGGGAGCTGTTTTTT	CASSGLSSSTGELFF
TRBJ2-1	TRBV28	TRBD2	NA	TGTGCCAGCAGTTCGCGACTAGCGGGAGACTACGAGCAGTTCTTC	CASSSRLAGDYEQFF
TRBJ1-3	TRBV19	NA	NA	TGTGCCAGTAGTATAGGGGGCGGAACTGGAAACACCATATATTTT	CASSIGGGTGNTIYF
TRBJ2-5	TRBV6-2/TRBV6-3	NA	NA	TGTGCCAGCAGTCCCCGGAGTCCCCAAGAGACCCAGTACTTC	CASSPRSPQETQYF
TRBJ2-7	TRBV18	TRBD1	NA	TGTGCCAGCTCACCACCAGGGCAGGGGGCGTACGAGCAGTACTTC	CASSPPGQGAYEQYF
TRBJ2-3	TRBV7-2	TRBD2	NA	TGTGCCAGCAGCTTAGCAGCGGGAGGGGCAGATACGCAGTATTTT	CASSLAAGGADTQYF
TRBJ1-2	TRBV6-5	NA	NA	TGTGCCAGCATATCGTCCAGATCGAGGGGCTACACCTTC	CASISSRSRGYTF
TRBJ1-3	TRBV27	TRBD1	NA	TGTGCCACCCTCCGCCGGGAGGGGGCAGGAGAAGGGAACTCTGGAAACACCATATATTTT	CATLRREGAGEGNSGNTIYF
TRBJ2-2	TRBV9	NA	NA	TGTGCCAGCAGCGAACTAGCCCCCGGGGAGCTGTTTTTT	CASSELAPGELFF
TRBJ2-7	TRBV19	TRBD2	NA	TGTGCCAGTAGAGGGGCTAGCGGGGCCCCTCAGTACTTC	CASRGASGAPQYF
TRBJ1-4	TRBV5-1	TRBD1	NA	TGCGCCAGCAGCCCGGGGACAGTAACTAATGAAAAACTGTTTTTT	CASSPGTVTNEKLFF
TRBJ2-1	TRBV29-1	TRBD1	NA	TGCAGCGTTCCGGGACAGCTCTACAATGAGCAGTTCTTC	CSVPGQLYNEQFF
TRBJ2-1	TRBV24-1	TRBD1	NA	TGTGCCACCAGTGCCCGGGGTGGGGACAGGGGAGTCGGTGAGCAGTTCTTC	CATSARGGDRGVGEQFF
TRBJ2-2	TRBV14	TRBD2	NA	TGTGCCAGCAGCCCGTTAGCGGGATTCGCGGGGGAGCTGTTTTTT	CASSPLAGFAGELFF
TRBJ1-5	TRBV24-1	NA	NA	TGTGCCACCAGTGATTTGCGGACAGCTTTCAATCAGCCCCAGCATTTT	CATSDLRTAFNQPQHF